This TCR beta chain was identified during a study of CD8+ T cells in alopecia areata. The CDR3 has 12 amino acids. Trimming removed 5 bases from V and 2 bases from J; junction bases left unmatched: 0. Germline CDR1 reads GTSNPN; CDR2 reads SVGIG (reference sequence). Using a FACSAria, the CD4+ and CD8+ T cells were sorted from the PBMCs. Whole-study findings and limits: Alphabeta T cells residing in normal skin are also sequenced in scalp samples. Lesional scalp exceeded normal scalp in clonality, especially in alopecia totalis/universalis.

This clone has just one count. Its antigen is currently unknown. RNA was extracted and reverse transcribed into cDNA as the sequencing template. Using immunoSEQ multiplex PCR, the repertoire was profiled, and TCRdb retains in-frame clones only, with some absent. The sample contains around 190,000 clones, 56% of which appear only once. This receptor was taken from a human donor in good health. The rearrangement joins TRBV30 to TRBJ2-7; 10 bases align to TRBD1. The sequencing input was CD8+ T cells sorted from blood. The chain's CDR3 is CAWGQGAYEQYF. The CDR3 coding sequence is TGTGCCTGGGGACAGGGGGCCTACGAGCAGTACTTC.